In its sample, the clone carrying this TCR beta chain was seen many times. Antigen specificity is unknown. This record comes from a study of T cells in Graves' hyperthyroidism and ophthalmopathy. Duration under 3 months, a NOSPECS grade of at least 4, and a Clinical Activity Score of at least 3 characterized the ophthalmopathy patients. Germline CDR1 is LNHNV and CDR2 is YYDKDF (reference sequence). V was cut by 8 bases and J by 10 bases, with 15 bases left in between. The CDR3 runs to 13 residues. The investigators amplified TCR beta CDR3 regions from RNA transcripts. TCR CDR3 regions were first amplified by RT-PCR with HTBI primers. Using its own MiXCR run on the multiplex PCR reads, TCRdb lists one record per CDR3 protein. The table shows some 570,000 distinct CDR3 sequences, with about 15% occurring only once. Findings and limits, study-wide: Among clonotypes expanded in thyroid above 0.001, most were also found in blood.

The chain couples TRBV15 to TRBJ1-6; D possibly corresponds to TRBD1 (6 bases). Sample: blood. The receptor comes from a woman under 30 with Graves' ophthalmopathy. CDR3 DNA: TGTGCCACCTCAGGGGCAGGAAGCTCACCCCTCCACTTT. Encoded protein: CATSGAGSSPLHF.